Listed here is a single TCR beta chain. Its cognate antigen is unknown. Stated time point: cycle 4 day 1 (C4D1), after five to seven weeks of nivolumab. Each patient's relapse followed autologous stem cell transplantation, and brentuximab vedotin exposure varied. TCRdb's copy holds only in-frame clones and misses some; the assay was immunoSEQ multiplex PCR. Altogether roughly 42,000 clones are present, around two thirds being singletons, with the ten largest covering approximately 2.5%. Germline CDR1 and CDR2: KGHSH and LQKENI. J was trimmed by 1 base and V by 4 bases; bases with no gene match: 12. CDR3 size: 17 residues. This record comes from a study of PD-1 blockade in classical Hodgkin lymphoma. Overall study findings and caveats: Before treatment, TCR diversity in newly diagnosed patients was reportedly lower than in healthy donors. Complete responders possessed baseline diversity comparable to newly diagnosed patients. CD4+ TCR diversity, unlike CD8+, climbed significantly by C4D1.

The receptor was derived from a human donor with classical Hodgkin lymphoma. The chain carries TRBV18 and TRBJ2-7, with 8 positions matching TRBD1. Material: peripheral blood mononuclear cells (PBMCs), obtained before the fourth cycle of nivolumab. The CDR3 region has the DNA TGTGCCAGCTCACGAACCAGGGGGCCCGACGGGTCCTACGAGCAGTACTTC. Protein product: CASSRTRGPDGSYEQYF.